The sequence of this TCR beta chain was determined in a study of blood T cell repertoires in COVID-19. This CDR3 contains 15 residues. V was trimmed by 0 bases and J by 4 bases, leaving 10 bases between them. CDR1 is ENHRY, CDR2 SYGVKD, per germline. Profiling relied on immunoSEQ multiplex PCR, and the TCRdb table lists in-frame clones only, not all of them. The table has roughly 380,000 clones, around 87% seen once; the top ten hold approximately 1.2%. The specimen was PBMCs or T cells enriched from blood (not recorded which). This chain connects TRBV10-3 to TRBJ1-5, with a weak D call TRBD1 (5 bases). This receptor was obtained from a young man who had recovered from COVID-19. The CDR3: CAISESISGNQPQHF. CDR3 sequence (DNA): TGTGCCATCAGTGAGTCGATCTCAGGGAATCAGCCCCAGCATTTT.